The 16 T cell receptor beta chains below come from one sample, sequenced in a study of identical twins. TCRdb itself ran the 5' RACE reads through MiXCR, one entry per CDR3 protein. The sample has about 470,000 distinct CDR3 sequences, approximately 24% seen once. Separately, the same data were catalogued under a study of T cells expressing NK-cell markers.

Sequencing was carried out using CD4+ T cells sorted from blood. All receptors derive from a woman between 18 and 29 years old in good health.

This clonotype was counted a few times. The chain couples TRBV7-2 to TRBJ2-7; D is possibly TRBD1 or TRBD2 (5 bases each). V lost 5 bases and J 0 bases, leaving 11 bases between the germline ends. CDR3 size: 14 residues. Germline CDR1 is SGHTA and CDR2 is FQGNSA. The CDR3 region has the DNA TGTGCCAGCAGCAGGGACCCCGTCTCCTACGAGCAGTACTTC. Residues: CASSRDPVSYEQYF.

This clonotype was counted a few times. The rearrangement joins TRBV5-1 to TRBJ2-1; TRBD1 matches at 7 bases. The J segment lost 5 bases and the V segment lost 1 base, leaving 3 bases of the junction unmatched. The CDR3 covers 14 residues. Germline lookup yields CDR1 SGHRS and CDR2 YFSETQ. CDR3 sequence: CASSLSTGDNEQFF. CDR3 nucleotides: TGCGCCAGCAGCTTGTCAACAGGGGACAATGAGCAGTTCTTC.

This chain joins TRBV10-3 and TRBJ2-3, with 7 bases lining up with TRBD2. From germline, CDR1 is ENHRY and CDR2 SYGVKD. The CDR3 covers 15 residues. Germline trimming cut 5 bases from V and 4 bases from J; bases unmatched to any gene: 9. CDR3: CAISNGGTYADTQYF. The CDR3 DNA follows: TGTGCCATCAGTAACGGGGGGACGTACGCAGATACGCAGTATTTT.

The chain combines TRBV10-3 with TRBJ2-1, with D possibly being TRBD1 (8 bases). Germline V CDR1 and CDR2: ENHRY, SYGVKD. With 7 bases removed from V and 5 bases from J, the gap between germline ends came to 18 bases. The CDR3 is 15 residues long. For the CDR3, the DNA is TGTGCCATCATGGGAGGGAGGGACAGGCACAATGAGCAGTTCTTC. As protein: CAIMGGRDRHNEQFF.

This chain uses TRBV5-1 with TRBJ2-4; possible D gene TRBD2, 7 bases. From germline, CDR1 is SGHRS and CDR2 YFSETQ. CDR3 length: 17 amino acids. The germline V and J ends were trimmed by 2 bases and 3 bases, with 18 bases remaining between them. CDR3 nucleotide sequence: TGCGCCAGCAGCTTAATTGAGGGGGGGCCGGGCAAAAACATTCAGTACTTC. This encodes CASSLIEGGPGKNIQYF.

This chain joins TRBV6-5 and TRBJ2-6; D is possibly TRBD1 (5 bases). Germline CDR1 reads MNHEY; CDR2 reads SVGAGI. The CDR3 length is 16 residues. V was cut by 5 bases and J by 0 bases, with 11 bases left in between. The CDR3 sequence is CASSLQASSGANVLTF. The DNA for the CDR3 is TGTGCCAGCAGTCTACAGGCTAGCTCTGGGGCCAACGTCCTGACTTTC.

This clonotype appeared a single time. The V call is TRBV7-9, the J call TRBJ1-5; unclear D gene. Per the germline V gene, CDR1 is SEHNR and CDR2 is FQNEAQ (reference sequence). The CDR3 is made up of 13 amino acids. Trimming removed 1 base from V and 5 bases from J, with 6 bases in between. CDR3 in DNA: TGTGCCAGCAGCTTAGAGATCGATCAGCCCCAGCATTTT. Translated: CASSLEIDQPQHF.

There are a few counts of this clonotype. Here the CDR3 DNA reads TGTGCCAGCAGTTCCCCCGGGGGGGGGCGGTATGGCTACACCTTC. This translates into CASSSPGGGRYGYTF. The rearrangement joins TRBV6-5 to TRBJ1-2; D perhaps matches TRBD1 (6 bases). The CDR3 spans 15 residues. V was shortened by 4 bases and J by 5 bases, with 17 bases between the two germline ends. CDR1 is MNHEY, CDR2 SVGAGI, per germline.

The chain carries TRBV9 and TRBJ2-4; D may be TRBD1 (6 bases). V gave up 0 bases and J gave up 0 bases, with 7 bases separating them. The CDR3 loop spans 15 amino acids. The germline V gene encodes CDR1 SGDLS and CDR2 YYNGEE. CDR3 DNA sequence: TGTGCCAGCAGCGTAGGAGGGGGAGCCAAAAACATTCAGTACTTC. It translates to CASSVGGGAKNIQYF.

This clonotype was observed a few times. The V gene is TRBV10-3, the J gene TRBJ2-1; D uncertain. The germline V and J ends were trimmed by 3 bases and 1 base, with 7 bases remaining between them. This CDR3 has 14 residues. Per the germline V gene, CDR1 is ENHRY and CDR2 is SYGVKD. CDR3 DNA: TGTGCCATCAGTGATTGGGGTTCCTACAATGAGCAGTTCTTC. Protein: CAISDWGSYNEQFF.

This clonotype has ten or more counts. The genes are TRBV20-1 and TRBJ1-1; 7 bases agree with TRBD1. This CDR3 has 12 residues. The germline CDR1 and CDR2 sequences are DFQATT and SNEGSKA (reference sequence). The CDR3 reads CSANRGRTEAFF. CDR3 in DNA: TGCAGCGCGAACAGGGGAAGGACTGAAGCTTTCTTT.

V and J are TRBV7-9 and TRBJ2-1; TRBD2 agrees at 11 bases. Germline trimming cut 5 bases from V and 6 bases from J; bases unmatched to any gene: 6. The CDR3 spans 15 residues. Germline CDR1 SEHNR, CDR2 FQNEAQ (reference sequence). CDR3 DNA sequence: TGTGCCAGCAGCCCGGGACTAGCGGAGCTCAATGAGCAGTTCTTC. It specifies CASSPGLAELNEQFF. The full variable domain, in which reference TRBV7-9 and TRBJ2-1 provide the parts outside the CDR3, is DTGVSQNPRHKITKRGQNVTFRCDPISEHNRLYWYRQTLGQGPEFLTYFQNEAQLEKSRLLSDRFSAERPKGSFSTLEIQRTEQGDSAMYLCASSPGLAELNEQFFGPGTRLTVL.

The CDR3 sequence: CASSHQAGGVTDTQYF. The CDR3 DNA reads as TGTGCCAGCAGCCATCAAGCGGGGGGGGTCACAGATACGCAGTATTTT. The chain combines TRBV12-3 or TRBV12-4 with TRBJ2-3; 10 nucleotides agree with TRBD2. The CDR3 spans 16 residues. The V and J ends lost 6 bases and 2 bases, in that order; junction bases with no gene match: 8.

The chain has TRBV10-3 and TRBJ1-1; 9 bases match TRBD1. The germline V gene encodes CDR1 ENHRY and CDR2 SYGVKD. Unmatched junction bases numbered 3, after V lost 4 bases and J lost 3 bases. The CDR3 contains 14 residues. The CDR3 DNA is TGTGCCATCAGTGGGACAGGGGCGGACACTGAAGCTTTCTTT. Residues: CAISGTGADTEAFF.

This clonotype was found a few times. The chain recombines TRBV12-3 or TRBV12-4 with TRBJ2-7, with D possibly TRBD2 on 6 matching bases. There are 15 residues in the CDR3. V gave up 6 bases and J gave up 2 bases, with 17 bases separating them. This chain's CDR3 is CASRIPGLATYEQYF. The CDR3 region has the DNA TGTGCCAGCAGGATCCCGGGACTGGCAACCTACGAGCAGTACTTC.

This chain uses TRBV12-3 or TRBV12-4 with TRBJ2-5; 7 nucleotides match TRBD2. V trimming: 6 bases; J trimming: 7 bases; junction bases outside the gene matches: 14. The CDR3 is 15 amino acids. The CDR3 DNA reads as TGTGCCAGCAGCCACGGGGGGAGTGACTCGGGGACCCAGTACTTC. Protein product: CASSHGGSDSGTQYF.